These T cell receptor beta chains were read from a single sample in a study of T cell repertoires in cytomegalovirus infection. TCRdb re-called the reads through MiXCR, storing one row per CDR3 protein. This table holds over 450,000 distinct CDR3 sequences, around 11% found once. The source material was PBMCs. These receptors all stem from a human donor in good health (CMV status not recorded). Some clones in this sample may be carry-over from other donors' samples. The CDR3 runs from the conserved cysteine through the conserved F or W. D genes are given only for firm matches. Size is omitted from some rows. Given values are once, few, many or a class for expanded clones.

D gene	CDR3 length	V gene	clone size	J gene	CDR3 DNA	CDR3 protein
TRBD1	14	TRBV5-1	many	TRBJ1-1	TGCGCCAGCAGCTTTAGACAGGGGAACACTGAAGCTTTCTTT	CASSFRQGNTEAFF
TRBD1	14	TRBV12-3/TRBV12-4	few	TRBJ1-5	TGTGCCAGCAAAACGACAGGGGGCAATCAGCCCCAGCATTTT	CASKTTGGNQPQHF
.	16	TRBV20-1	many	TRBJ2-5	.	CSVMGLRAGRRETQYF
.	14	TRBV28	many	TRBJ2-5	TGTGCCAGCAGTTTCCCCCGGGTAGAGGAGACCCAGTACTTC	CASSFPRVEETQYF
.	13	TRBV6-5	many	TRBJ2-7	TGTGCCAGCCGCCGGGACCCCACCTACGAGCAGTACTTC	CASRRDPTYEQYF
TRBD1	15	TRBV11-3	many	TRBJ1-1	TGTGCCAGCAGCGGGACAGGGGGCTTGAGGACTGAAGCTTTCTTT	CASSGTGGLRTEAFF
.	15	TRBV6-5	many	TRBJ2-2	TGTGCCAGCAGTTACGGGCAGGGGTACACCGGGGAGCTGTTTTTT	CASSYGQGYTGELFF
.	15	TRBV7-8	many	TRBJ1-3	TGTGCCAGCAGCTCCGCCATTCACTCTGGAAACACCATATATTTT	CASSSAIHSGNTIYF
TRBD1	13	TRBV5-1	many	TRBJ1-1	TGCGCCAGCAGCTTAGGACAGGACGCTGAAGCTTTCTTT	CASSLGQDAEAFF
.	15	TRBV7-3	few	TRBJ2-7	TGTGCCAGCAGCGCAGGGGCGGGCGCGGGGTACGAGCAGTACTTC	CASSAGAGAGYEQYF
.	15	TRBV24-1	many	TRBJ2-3	TGTGCCACCAGTGATTTCGGACAGTCCACAGATACGCAGTATTTT	CATSDFGQSTDTQYF
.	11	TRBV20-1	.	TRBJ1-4	TGCAGTGCTGGGCGCCGGGAAAAACTGTTTTTT	CSAGRREKLFF
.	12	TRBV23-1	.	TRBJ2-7	TGCGCCAGCACCGAGAGTCGGGCAAAGCAGTACTTC	CASTESRAKQYF
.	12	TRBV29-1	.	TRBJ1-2	TGCAGCGTTGTTGGTTATGGGCGAGGCTACACCTTC	CSVVGYGRGYTF
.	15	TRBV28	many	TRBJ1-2	TGTGCCAGCAGTTTATGGGGCAGTGGCCCGGAGGGCTACACCTTC	CASSLWGSGPEGYTF
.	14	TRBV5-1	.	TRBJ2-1	TGCGCCAGCAGCGCACGGGAGCCTTACAATGAGCAGTTCTTC	CASSAREPYNEQFF